This section outlines one T cell receptor beta chain sequence together with its context. The sample is drawn from a study of blood T cell repertoires in COVID-19. Study as a whole: Specimens from acute and convalescent COVID-19 originated in the United States, Italy and Spain. The analysed material was cDNA or gDNA that came from T cells, B-cell-depleted T cells, or PBMCs.

Trimming took 2 bases from V and 2 from J, leaving 8 bases between them. This CDR3 region has 14 residues. Germline-derived CDR1 and CDR2 are LGHNA and YNFKEQ. Original data processing: Reference gene primers were amplified, and this amplification served to estimate nucleated cell counts. Method: immunoSEQ multiplex PCR; TCRdb's copy keeps in-frame clones and lacks some. D and trimming were read from the DNA, whereas the V and J calls and clone size are those reported in that table. The table includes 200,000 or so clones, about 90% detected once. The receptor was derived from a man between 35 and 55 years old with active or convalescent COVID-19. The specimen sequenced was peripheral blood. The rearrangement joins TRBV4-2 to TRBJ2-3; TRBD1 might be the D (5 bases). CDR3 bases: TGTGCCAGCAGCCAAAGACAGCTCACAGATACGCAGTATTTT. Translated: CASSQRQLTDTQYF.